This TCR beta chain was obtained from a study of T cells in localized non-small cell lung cancer (dated by TCRdb to about 2020). For the wider study: The study analyzed T cell repertoires of under 250 early-stage NSCLC patients, comparing tumors and uninvolved tumor-adjacent lungs. Of the NSCLC patients, roughly 130 were male and some 97 were female, and the mean age was roughly 61 years. The cohort comprised roughly 240 treatment-naïve NSCLC patients with resected, localized lung tumors.

V and J lose 5 bases and 0 bases, and a span of 10 bases separates them. The CDR3 covers 14 residues, taking in both the cysteine and the phenylalanine. The retained sequence is limited to the CDR3, 42 bases, with the frame set at the first base. Looking up the germline V gene yields CDR1 ENHRY and CDR2 SYGVKD. At diagnosis, tumor, uninvolved tumor-adjacent lung and peripheral blood were collected and then preserved as a mix of FFPE and fresh-frozen material. For TCR repertoire profiling, blood samples were analyzed as peripheral blood mononuclear cells. This clone came up a few times. Its binding antigen is unknown. No much larger clone exists at a distance of one base, and base qualities are not known. Overall study results and their limits: Because the study design was exploratory, TCR variables were selected using unadjusted p-values without false-discovery rate correction. Higher T cell density in blood was associated with longer overall survival, whereas higher clonality in adjacent lung was associated with shorter survival. Because multi-region tumor sequencing was not done, intratumor heterogeneity could not be ruled out. Of the top 100 tumor clones, a median of 57 were detected in paired uninvolved adjacent lung; 28 were also among that lung's top 100. Uninvolved tumor-adjacent lung showed the highest T cell clonality, higher than tumor, which suggests more focused antigenic responses in the uninvolved tumor-adjacent lung.

The immunoSEQ Assay was used to sequence TCR beta CDR3 regions from DNA. As for the authors' bioinformatics: To compute T cell density, TCR beta template counts were normalized to usable DNA, which was estimated by amplifying housekeeping genes. Using the preseqR package, richness was estimated by extrapolating to 120,000 templates for tissue samples and 400,000 templates for PBMC samples. Clonality was defined by subtracting Pielou's evenness from one. Differential abundance testing on productive amino-acid clonotypes, with a minimum total count of 5 and an alpha of 0.1, was used to identify tissue-enriched TCRs. The Jaccard Index and the Morisita Overlap Index were used to quantify repertoire overlap between compartments. GLIPH grouped TCR beta CDR3s together with public tetramer-defined viral CDR3s, and a viral motif had to include at least three viral sequences and also show V-gene enrichment. Held by TCRdb, this immuneACCESS table contains in-frame sequences only and omits some clones. Under half of the omission traces to an unresolved V gene where checked; the cause of the rest is unknown. The V and J calls and clone size were taken over from that table, and D and trimming were inferred from the DNA. The table for this sample lists around 40,000 clones; approximately 83% of them were counted only once. The ten largest clones take up roughly 6.1% of the sample.

The source was peripheral blood, collected before any cancer treatment. The chain uses TRBV10-3 and TRBJ1-1; TRBD1 is a possible D gene, resting on 6 matching bases. The source is a man aged 40 to 75 with stage I lung adenocarcinoma. The nucleotide sequence reads as follows: TGTGCCATCAGTTGGGACACCCTGAACACTGAAGCTTTCTTT. Protein translation: CAISWDTLNTEAFF.